The 20 T cell receptor beta chains below were found in one sample sequenced in a study of CD4 T cell repertoires in COVID-19. Assay used: immunoSEQ multiplex PCR; TCRdb lists only in-frame clones, some missing. The sample records around 23,000 clones, over 90% being singletons. Sequencing was done directly on freshly isolated, uncultured memory T cells. Sequenced material: circulating follicular helper CD4+ T cells (cTfh) from blood, taken before the COVID-19 pandemic. The receptor source for this set is a human donor who had COVID-19.

The chain uses TRBV7-3 and TRBJ2-5; 7 bases are shared with TRBD2. Germline V gene sequence: CDR1 SGHTA, CDR2 FQGTGA. The CDR3 length is 13 residues. V lost 0 bases and J lost 5; bases outside the gene matches: 0. CDR3 coding DNA: TGTGCCAGCAGCTTAACGCGGGAGGAGACCCAGTACTTC. It yields the protein CASSLTREETQYF.

CDR3 sequence (DNA): TGTGCCAGCAGTTACGTCCGGGGGGGCGAGCAGTACTTC. This encodes CASSYVRGGEQYF. The V call is TRBV6-5, the J call TRBJ2-7; TRBD2 aligns across 8 bases. J lost 6 bases, V lost 2 bases, and 3 bases had no gene match. CDR1 is MNHEY and CDR2 is SVGAGI in the germline V gene. This CDR3 is built from 13 residues.

The chain joins TRBV19 to TRBJ1-1, with a weak D call TRBD1 (5 bases). V was trimmed by 6 bases and J by 3 bases, leaving 14 bases between them. The CDR3 has 14 residues. The germline V gene has CDR1 LNHDA and CDR2 SQIVND (reference sequence). CDR3 coding DNA: TGTGCCAGTAGGGGTGGGAGGGGAGACACTGAAGCTTTCTTT. Its protein is CASRGGRGDTEAFF.

The rearrangement joins TRBV5-6 to TRBJ2-3; D perhaps matches TRBD2 (6 bases). Trimming took 2 bases from V and 4 from J, leaving 11 bases between them. This CDR3 region has 14 residues. CDR1 and CDR2 (germline): SGHDT, YYEEEE. In nucleotides, the CDR3 is TGTGCCAGCAGCTTCACTAGCAGGGCAGATACGCAGTATTTT. This translates into CASSFTSRADTQYF.

The chain couples TRBV7-2 to TRBJ1-1; weak D call: TRBD1 (5 bases). Per germline, CDR1 SGHTA and CDR2 FQGNSA. This CDR3 has 14 residues. Trimming left V 0 bases short and J 4 bases short, with 9 bases between. The CDR3 protein is CASSLATGVTEAFF. The CDR3 DNA is TGTGCCAGCAGCTTAGCAACAGGAGTCACTGAAGCTTTCTTT. Filled out from reference TRBV7-2 and TRBJ1-1, the complete variable domain reads GAGVSQSPSNKVTEKGKDVELRCDPISGHTALYWYRQSLGQGLEFLIYFQGNSAPDKSGLPSDRFSAERTGGSVSTLTIQRTQQEDSAVYLCASSLATGVTEAFFGQGTRLTVV.

This chain uses TRBV27 with TRBJ2-3; 9 nucleotides align to TRBD2. This CDR3 is 15 amino acids long. J was trimmed by 9 bases and V by 2 bases; bases with no gene match: 9. CDR1 and CDR2 from the germline V gene are MNHEY and SMNVEV (reference sequence). CDR3 sequence (DNA): TGTGCCAGCAGTTTAGGGCTAGCGGGACCTGAAACGCAGTATTTT. It translates to CASSLGLAGPETQYF.

The V call is TRBV19, the J call TRBJ1-1; 8 nucleotides agree with TRBD1. From germline, CDR1 is LNHDA and CDR2 SQIVND (reference sequence). Germline trimming cut 8 bases from V and 6 bases from J; bases unmatched to any gene: 8. The CDR3 contains 13 residues. In DNA, the CDR3 is TGTGCCAGTGGACCGCAGGGGGCGCCTGAAGCTTTCTTT. Protein product: CASGPQGAPEAFF.

The chain links TRBV4-2 to TRBJ2-5; 11 bases fit TRBD2. Looked up from germline, CDR1 is LGHNA and CDR2 is YNFKEQ. Unmatched junction bases numbered 4, after V lost 6 bases and J lost 1 base. The CDR3 spans 15 residues. CDR3 nucleotides: TGTGCCAGCAGACTAGGGACTAGCGGCCAAGAGACCCAGTACTTC. Translated: CASRLGTSGQETQYF.

This chain uses TRBV30 with TRBJ1-1; 9 bases are shared with TRBD1. V lost 2 bases and J lost 10; bases outside the gene matches: 8. Germline CDR1 and CDR2: GTSNPN and SVGIG (reference sequence). There are 13 residues in the CDR3. CDR3 bases: TGTGCCTGGAGTACCGGGACAGGGAGGGGAGCTTTCTTT. This codes for CAWSTGTGRGAFF.

This clone appeared a single time. The V gene is TRBV5-4, the J gene TRBJ2-5, with 8 bases matching TRBD1. The J call is in doubt because the DNA end fits TRBJ2-7 better. The CDR3 has 16 amino acids. Germline-derived CDR1 and CDR2 are SGHNT and YYREEE (reference sequence). The DNA for the CDR3 is TGTGCCAGCAGCTACGGACAGGGTGGGGGCTCCTACGAGCAGTACTTC. It translates to CASSYGQGGGSYEQYF.

The rearrangement links TRBV5-6 to TRBJ1-3; TRBD1 agrees at 7 bases. CDR3 size: 15 residues. Germline CDR1 reads SGHDT; CDR2 reads YYEEEE. Trimming took 2 bases from V and 0 from J; bases not matched to a gene: 2. The DNA for the CDR3 is TGTGCCAGCAGCTTTCGGGACAGCTCTGGAAACACCATATATTTT. It codes for CASSFRDSSGNTIYF.

The rearrangement uses TRBV6-1 and TRBJ1-5, with no clear D. The CDR3 length is 14 residues. Germline values: CDR1 MNHNS, CDR2 SASEGT. The CDR3 spells CVAAGGLGNQPQHF. CDR3 DNA: TGTGTGGCGGCGGGTGGGCTAGGCAATCAGCCCCAGCATTTT.

The rearrangement uses TRBV2 and TRBJ1-5, with 7 bases lining up with TRBD1. Germline assignment: CDR1 SNHLY and CDR2 FYNNEI. The V segment lost 8 bases and the J segment 7 bases; nucleotides outside the gene matches: 11. The CDR3 consists of 14 residues. CDR3 sequence: CASREGAWEQPQHF. CDR3 sequence (DNA): TGTGCCAGCCGGGAGGGGGCTTGGGAGCAGCCCCAGCATTTT.

The genes are TRBV7-2 and TRBJ1-1, with 7 bases matching TRBD1. This CDR3 contains 15 residues. Germline-derived CDR1 and CDR2 are SGHTA and FQGNSA. Trimming at V came to 1 base and at J to 0 bases, leaving 2 bases not matched to a gene. The CDR3 region is CASSLGQGMNTEAFF. The CDR3 DNA reads TGTGCCAGCAGCTTAGGACAGGGCATGAACACTGAAGCTTTCTTT.

Regarding this clone: This sample also contains other DNA sequences that code for the same CDR3. The gene calls are TRBV20-1 and TRBJ2-7; D might be TRBD1 (6 bases). CDR3 length: 11 amino acids. V was clipped by 6 bases and J by 6 bases, with 12 bases between them. Per germline, CDR1 DFQATT and CDR2 SNEGSKA (reference sequence). The CDR3, as DNA: TGCAGTGCGTTACAGGGTCGCGAGCAGTACTTC. This translates into CSALQGREQYF.

This chain joins TRBV19 and TRBJ2-5, with 9 positions matching TRBD1. V dropped 7 bases and J dropped 5; count of bases not matched to a gene: 14. The CDR3 extends over 16 amino acids. Germline V gene lookup returns CDR1 LNHDA and CDR2 SQIVND (reference sequence). The CDR3 nucleotides read TGTGCCAGTACCGTGGGTAGGGGACAGGGAGTGGAGACCCAGTACTTC. Its protein product is CASTVGRGQGVETQYF.

V usage is TRBV28 and J usage is TRBJ1-2; D is possibly TRBD1 (6 bases). Germline-derived CDR1 and CDR2 are MDHEN and SYDVKM. The CDR3 sequence is 14 residues long. Trimming removed 6 bases from V and 2 bases from J, with 13 bases in between. CDR3 DNA sequence: TGTGCCAGCAGGCCAACGGGACAAAACTATGGCTACACCTTC. This gives the protein CASRPTGQNYGYTF.

The CDR3 nucleotides are TGCGCCAGCAGCTTCTCAGGGGGGCCCACCTCTGGAAACACCATATATTTT. The encoded protein is CASSFSGGPTSGNTIYF. The V call is TRBV5-1, the J call TRBJ1-3, with 7 bases lining up with TRBD1. The CDR3 spans 17 residues. The V gene end was trimmed by 2 bases and the J gene end by 0 bases; junction bases not matched to a gene: 8. Germline V lookup: CDR1 SGHRS, CDR2 YFSETQ.

In its sample, this clone was seen once. The genes are TRBV9 and TRBJ2-7; tentative D call: TRBD2 (6 bases). There are 14 residues in the CDR3. Trimming removed 3 bases at V and 2 bases at J, with 12 bases between. Germline V gives CDR1 SGDLS, CDR2 YYNGEE. The CDR3 reads CASSAAGLPYEQYF. The CDR3 DNA sequence: TGTGCCAGCAGCGCAGCGGGCTTGCCCTACGAGCAGTACTTC.

J is TRBJ2-1 and V is TRBV29-1; tentatively, D is TRBD2 (5 bases). Germline V CDR1 and CDR2: SQVTM, ANQGSEA. V shed 0 bases and J shed 16 bases, with 13 bases lying between them. The CDR3 spans 11 residues. The CDR3 here is CSVEEQRSEFF. The CDR3 DNA is TGCAGCGTTGAAGAACAGCGGAGCGAATTCTTC.